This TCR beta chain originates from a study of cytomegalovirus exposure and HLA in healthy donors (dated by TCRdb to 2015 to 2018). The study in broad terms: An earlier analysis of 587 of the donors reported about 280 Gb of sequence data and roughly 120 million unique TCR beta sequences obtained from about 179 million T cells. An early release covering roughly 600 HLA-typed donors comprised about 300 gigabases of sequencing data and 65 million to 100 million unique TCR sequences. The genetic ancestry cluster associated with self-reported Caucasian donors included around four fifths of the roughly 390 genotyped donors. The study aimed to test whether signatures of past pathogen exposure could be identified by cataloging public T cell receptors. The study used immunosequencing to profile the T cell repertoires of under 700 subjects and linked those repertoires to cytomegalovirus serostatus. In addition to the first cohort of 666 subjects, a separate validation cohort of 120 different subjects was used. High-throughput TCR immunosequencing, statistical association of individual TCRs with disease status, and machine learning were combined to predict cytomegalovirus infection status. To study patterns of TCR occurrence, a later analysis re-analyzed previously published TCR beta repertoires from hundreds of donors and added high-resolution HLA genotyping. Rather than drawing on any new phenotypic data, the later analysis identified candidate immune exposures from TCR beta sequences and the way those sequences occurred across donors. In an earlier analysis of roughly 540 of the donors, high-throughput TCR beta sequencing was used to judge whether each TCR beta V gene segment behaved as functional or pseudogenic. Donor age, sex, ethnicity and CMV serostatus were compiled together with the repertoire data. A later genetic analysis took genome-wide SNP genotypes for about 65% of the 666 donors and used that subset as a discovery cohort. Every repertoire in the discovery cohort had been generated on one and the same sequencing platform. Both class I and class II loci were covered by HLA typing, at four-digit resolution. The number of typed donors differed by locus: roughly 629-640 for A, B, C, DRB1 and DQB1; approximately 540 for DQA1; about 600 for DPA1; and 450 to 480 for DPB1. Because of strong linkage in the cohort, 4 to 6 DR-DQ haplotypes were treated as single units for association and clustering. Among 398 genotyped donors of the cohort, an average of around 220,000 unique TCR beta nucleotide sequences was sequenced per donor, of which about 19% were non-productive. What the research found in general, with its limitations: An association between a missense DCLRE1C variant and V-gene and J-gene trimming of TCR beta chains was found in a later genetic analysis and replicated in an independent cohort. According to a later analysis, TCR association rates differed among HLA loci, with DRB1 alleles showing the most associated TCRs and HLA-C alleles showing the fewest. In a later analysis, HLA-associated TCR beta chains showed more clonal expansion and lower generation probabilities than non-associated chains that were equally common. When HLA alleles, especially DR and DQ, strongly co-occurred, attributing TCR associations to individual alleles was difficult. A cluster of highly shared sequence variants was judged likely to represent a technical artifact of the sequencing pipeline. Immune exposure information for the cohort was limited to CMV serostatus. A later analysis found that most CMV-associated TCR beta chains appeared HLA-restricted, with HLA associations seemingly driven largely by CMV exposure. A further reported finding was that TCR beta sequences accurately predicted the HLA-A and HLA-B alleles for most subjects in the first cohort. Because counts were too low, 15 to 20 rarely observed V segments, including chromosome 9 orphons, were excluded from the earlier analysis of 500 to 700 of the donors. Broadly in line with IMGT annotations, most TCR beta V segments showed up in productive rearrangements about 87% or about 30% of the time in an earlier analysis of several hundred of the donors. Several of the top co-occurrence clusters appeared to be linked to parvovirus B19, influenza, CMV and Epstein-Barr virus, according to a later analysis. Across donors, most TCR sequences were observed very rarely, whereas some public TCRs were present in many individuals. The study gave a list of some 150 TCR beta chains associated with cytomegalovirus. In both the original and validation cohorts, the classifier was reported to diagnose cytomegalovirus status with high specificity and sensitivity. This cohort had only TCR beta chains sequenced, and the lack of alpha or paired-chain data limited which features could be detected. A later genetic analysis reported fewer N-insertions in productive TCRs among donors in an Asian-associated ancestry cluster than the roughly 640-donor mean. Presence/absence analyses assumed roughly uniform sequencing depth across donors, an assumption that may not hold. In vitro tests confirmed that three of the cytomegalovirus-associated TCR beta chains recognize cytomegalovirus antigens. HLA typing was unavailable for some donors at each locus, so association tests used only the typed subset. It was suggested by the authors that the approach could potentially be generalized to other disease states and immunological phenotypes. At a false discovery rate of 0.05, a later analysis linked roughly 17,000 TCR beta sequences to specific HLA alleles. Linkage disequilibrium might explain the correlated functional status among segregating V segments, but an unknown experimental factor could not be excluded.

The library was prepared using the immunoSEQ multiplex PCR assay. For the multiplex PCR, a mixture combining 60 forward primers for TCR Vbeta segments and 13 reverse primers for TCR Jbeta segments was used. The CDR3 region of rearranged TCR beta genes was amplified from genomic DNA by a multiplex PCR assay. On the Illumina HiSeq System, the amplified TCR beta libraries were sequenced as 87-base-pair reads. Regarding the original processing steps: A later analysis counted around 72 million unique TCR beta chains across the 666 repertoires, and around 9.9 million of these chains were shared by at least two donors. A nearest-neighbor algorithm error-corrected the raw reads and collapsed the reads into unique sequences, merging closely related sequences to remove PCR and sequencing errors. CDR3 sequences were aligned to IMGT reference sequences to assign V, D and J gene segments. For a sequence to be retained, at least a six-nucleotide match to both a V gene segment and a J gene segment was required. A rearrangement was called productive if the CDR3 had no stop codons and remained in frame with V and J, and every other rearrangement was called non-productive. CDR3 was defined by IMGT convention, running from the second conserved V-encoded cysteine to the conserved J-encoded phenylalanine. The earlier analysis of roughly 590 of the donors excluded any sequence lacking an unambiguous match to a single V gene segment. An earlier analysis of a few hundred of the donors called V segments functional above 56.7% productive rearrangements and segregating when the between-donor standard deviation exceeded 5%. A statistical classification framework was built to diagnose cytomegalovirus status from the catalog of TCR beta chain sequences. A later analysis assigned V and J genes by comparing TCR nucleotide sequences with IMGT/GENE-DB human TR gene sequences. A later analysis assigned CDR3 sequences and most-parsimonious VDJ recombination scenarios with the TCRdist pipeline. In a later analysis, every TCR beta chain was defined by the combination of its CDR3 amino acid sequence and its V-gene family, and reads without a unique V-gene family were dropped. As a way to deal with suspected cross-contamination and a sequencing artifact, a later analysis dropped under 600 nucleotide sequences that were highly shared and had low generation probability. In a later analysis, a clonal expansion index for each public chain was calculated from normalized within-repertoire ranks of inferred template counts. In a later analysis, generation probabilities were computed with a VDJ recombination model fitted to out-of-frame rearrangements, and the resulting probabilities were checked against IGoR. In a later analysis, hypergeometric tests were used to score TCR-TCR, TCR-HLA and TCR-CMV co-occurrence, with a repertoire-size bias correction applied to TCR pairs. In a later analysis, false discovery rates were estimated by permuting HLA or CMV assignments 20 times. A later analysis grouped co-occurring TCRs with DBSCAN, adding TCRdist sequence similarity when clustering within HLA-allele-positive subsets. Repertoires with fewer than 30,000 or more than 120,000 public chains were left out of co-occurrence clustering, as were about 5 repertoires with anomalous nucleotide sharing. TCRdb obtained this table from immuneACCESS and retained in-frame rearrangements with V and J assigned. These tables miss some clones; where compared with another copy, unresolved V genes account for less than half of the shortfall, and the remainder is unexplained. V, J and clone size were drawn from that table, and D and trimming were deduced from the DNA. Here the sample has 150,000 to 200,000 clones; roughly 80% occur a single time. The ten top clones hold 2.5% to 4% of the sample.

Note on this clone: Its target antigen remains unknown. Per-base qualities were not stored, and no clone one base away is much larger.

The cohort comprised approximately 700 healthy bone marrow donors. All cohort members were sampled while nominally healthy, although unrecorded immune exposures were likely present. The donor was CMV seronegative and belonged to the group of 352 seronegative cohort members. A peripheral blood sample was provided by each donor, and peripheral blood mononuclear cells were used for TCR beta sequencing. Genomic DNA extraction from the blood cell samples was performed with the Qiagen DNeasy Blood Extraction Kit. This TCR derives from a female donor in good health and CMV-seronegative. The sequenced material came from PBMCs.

The encoded CDR3 is CASSEKTGVGANVLTF. The bases are TGTGCCAGCAGTGAGAAGACAGGGGTCGGGGCCAACGTCCTGACTTTC. The V and J genes are TRBV2 and TRBJ2-6; TRBD1 aligns with 8 central bases. The germline V gene encodes CDR1 SNHLY and CDR2 FYNNEI. V lost 3 bases and J lost 4 bases, and the count of bases not matched to a germline gene is 5. Its CDR3 holds 16 amino acids, cysteine through phenylalanine. The retained sequence is limited to the CDR3, 48 bases, with the frame set at the first base.